This T cell receptor (beta chain) appears in the sequencing data of a study of technical replicates of blood from several donors. Germline V gene sequence: CDR1 SQVTM, CDR2 ANQGSEA. With 3 bases removed from V and 3 bases from J, the gap between germline ends came to 12 bases. The CDR3 totals 13 residues. Measured with immunoSEQ multiplex PCR; TCRdb has only the in-frame clones, and not every one. Of 80,000 to 90,000 clones listed, around 94% are singletons. Sequenced material: T cells isolated from PBMCs. The TCR comes from a human donor in good health. The chain is built from TRBV29-1 and TRBJ2-7, with D maybe TRBD2 (6 bases). CDR3 nucleotides: TGCAGCGTTGATGGGATGGAGGGCTACGAGCAGTACTTC. It is translated as CSVDGMEGYEQYF.